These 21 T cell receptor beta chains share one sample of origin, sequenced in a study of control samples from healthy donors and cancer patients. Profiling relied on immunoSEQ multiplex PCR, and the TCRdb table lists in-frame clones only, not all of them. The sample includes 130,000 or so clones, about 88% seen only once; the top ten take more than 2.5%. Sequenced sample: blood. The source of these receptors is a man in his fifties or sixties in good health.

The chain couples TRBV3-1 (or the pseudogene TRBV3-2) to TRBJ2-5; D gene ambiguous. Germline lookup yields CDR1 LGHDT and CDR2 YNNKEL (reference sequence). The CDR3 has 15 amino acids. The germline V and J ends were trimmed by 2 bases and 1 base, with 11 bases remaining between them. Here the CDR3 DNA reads TGTGCCAGCAGCCAATCGTTAGTGCCCCAAGAGACCCAGTACTTC. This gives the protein CASSQSLVPQETQYF.

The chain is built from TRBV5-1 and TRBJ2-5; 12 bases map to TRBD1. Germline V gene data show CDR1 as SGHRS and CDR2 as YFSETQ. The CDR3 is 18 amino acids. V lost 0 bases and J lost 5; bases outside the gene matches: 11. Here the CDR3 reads CASSLGGTGGADGETQYF. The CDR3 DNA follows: TGCGCCAGCAGCTTGGGCGGGACAGGGGGCGCGGATGGGGAGACCCAGTACTTC.

Here the CDR3 DNA reads TGTGCCAGCAGTTCAACAGGGGTGGGGGATGAAAAACTGTTTTTT. Its translation is CASSSTGVGDEKLFF. This sequence joins TRBV28 and TRBJ1-4, with 7 nucleotides matching TRBD1. This CDR3 comprises 15 residues. Germline V lookup: CDR1 MDHEN, CDR2 SYDVKM. Trimming at V came to 4 bases and at J to 6 bases, leaving 8 bases not matched to a gene.

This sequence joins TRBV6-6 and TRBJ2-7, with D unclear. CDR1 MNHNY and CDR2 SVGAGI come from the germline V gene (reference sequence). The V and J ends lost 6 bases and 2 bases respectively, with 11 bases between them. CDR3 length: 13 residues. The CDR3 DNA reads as TGTGCCAGCAGCAAACAGAGGACCTACGAGCAGTACTTC. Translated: CASSKQRTYEQYF.

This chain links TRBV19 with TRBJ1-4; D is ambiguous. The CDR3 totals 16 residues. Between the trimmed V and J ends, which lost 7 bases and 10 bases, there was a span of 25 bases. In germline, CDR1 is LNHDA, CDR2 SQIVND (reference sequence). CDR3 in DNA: TGTGCCAGTATTAATTGGGGTAGCCCGGCGGGAAGAAAACTGTTTTTT. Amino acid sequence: CASINWGSPAGRKLFF.

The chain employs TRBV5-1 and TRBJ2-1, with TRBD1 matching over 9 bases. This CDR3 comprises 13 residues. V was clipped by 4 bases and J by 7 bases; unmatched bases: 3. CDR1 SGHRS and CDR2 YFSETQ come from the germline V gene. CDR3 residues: CASSGQGWNEQFF. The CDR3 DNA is TGCGCCAGCAGCGGACAGGGGTGGAATGAGCAGTTCTTC.

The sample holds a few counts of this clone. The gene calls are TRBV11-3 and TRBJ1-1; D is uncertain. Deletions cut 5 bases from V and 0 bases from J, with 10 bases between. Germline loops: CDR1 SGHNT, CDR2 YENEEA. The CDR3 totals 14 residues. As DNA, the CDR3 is TGTGCCAGCAGCCCGGGCGGGGTGAACACTGAAGCTTTCTTT. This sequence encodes CASSPGGVNTEAFF.

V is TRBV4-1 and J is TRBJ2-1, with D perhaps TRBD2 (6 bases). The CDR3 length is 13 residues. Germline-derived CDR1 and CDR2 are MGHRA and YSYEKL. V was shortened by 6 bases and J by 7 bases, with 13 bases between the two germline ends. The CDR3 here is CASRGAGLNEQFF. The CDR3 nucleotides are TGCGCCAGCAGAGGTGCAGGACTAAATGAGCAGTTCTTC.

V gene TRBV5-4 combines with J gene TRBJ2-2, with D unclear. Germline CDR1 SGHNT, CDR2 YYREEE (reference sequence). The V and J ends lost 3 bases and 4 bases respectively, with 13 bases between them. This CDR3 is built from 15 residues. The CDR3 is CASSYGRPSTGELFF. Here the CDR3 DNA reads TGTGCCAGCAGCTACGGACGGCCCAGCACCGGGGAGCTGTTTTTT.

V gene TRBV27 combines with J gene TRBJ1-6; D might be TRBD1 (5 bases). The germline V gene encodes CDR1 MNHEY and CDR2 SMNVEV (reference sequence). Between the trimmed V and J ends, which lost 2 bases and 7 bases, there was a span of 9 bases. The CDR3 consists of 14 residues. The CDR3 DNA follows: TGTGCCAGCAGTTTAGTACAGGTCAATTCACCCCTCCACTTT. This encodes CASSLVQVNSPLHF.

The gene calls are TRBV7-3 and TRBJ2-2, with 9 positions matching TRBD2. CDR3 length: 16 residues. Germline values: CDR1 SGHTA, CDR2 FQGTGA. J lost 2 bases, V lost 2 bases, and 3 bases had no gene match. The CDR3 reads CASSLVAGANTGELFF. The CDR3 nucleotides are TGTGCCAGCAGCTTAGTAGCGGGGGCCAACACCGGGGAGCTGTTTTTT.

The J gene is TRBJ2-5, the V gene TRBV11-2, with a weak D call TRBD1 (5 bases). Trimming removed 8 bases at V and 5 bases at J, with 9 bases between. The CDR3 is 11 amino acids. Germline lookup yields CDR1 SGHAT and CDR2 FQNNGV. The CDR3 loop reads CASAGSETQYF. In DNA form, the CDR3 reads TGTGCCAGCGCAGGGTCGGAGACCCAGTACTTC.

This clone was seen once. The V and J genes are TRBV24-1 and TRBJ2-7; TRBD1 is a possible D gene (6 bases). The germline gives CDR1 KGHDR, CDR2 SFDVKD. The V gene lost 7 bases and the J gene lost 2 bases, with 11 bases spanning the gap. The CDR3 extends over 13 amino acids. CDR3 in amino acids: CATRSQGPYEQYF. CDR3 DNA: TGTGCCACCAGGTCGCAGGGGCCCTACGAGCAGTACTTC.

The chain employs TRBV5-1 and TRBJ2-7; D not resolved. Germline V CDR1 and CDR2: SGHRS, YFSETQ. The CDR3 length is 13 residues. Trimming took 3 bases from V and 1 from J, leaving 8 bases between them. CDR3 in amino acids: CASSYVRSYEQYF. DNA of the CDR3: TGCGCCAGCAGCTACGTCAGATCCTACGAGCAGTACTTC.

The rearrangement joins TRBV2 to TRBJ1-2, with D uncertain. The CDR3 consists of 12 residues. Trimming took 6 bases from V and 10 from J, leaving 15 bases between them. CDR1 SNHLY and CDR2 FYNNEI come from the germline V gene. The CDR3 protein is CASRTGRIDYTF. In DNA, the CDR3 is TGTGCCAGCAGAACGGGGAGAATAGACTACACCTTC. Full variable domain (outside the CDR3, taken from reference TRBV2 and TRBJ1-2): EPEVTQTPSHQVTQMGQEVILRCVPISNHLYFYWYRQILGQKVEFLVSFYNNEISEKSEIFDDQFSVERPDGSNFTLKIRSTKLEDSAMYFCASRTGRIDYTFGSGTRLTVV.

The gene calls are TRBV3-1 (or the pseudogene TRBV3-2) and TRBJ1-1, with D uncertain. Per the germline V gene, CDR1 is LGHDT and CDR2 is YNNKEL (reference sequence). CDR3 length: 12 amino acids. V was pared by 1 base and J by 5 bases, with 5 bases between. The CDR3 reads CASSQAGTEAFF. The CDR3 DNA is TGTGCCAGCAGCCAAGCTGGGACTGAAGCTTTCTTT.

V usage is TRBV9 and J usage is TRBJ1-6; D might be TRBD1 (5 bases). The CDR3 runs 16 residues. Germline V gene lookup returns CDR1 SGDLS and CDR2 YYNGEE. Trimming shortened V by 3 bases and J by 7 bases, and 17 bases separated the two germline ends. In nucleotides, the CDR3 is TGTGCCAGCAGCGACCCTGCTGGGGCTGAAAATTCACCCCTCCACTTT. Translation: CASSDPAGAENSPLHF.

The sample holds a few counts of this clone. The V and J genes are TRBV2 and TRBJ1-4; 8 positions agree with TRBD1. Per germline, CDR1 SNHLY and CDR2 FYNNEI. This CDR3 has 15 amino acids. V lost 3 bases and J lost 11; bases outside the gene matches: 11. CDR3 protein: CASSDRAGGVTKLFF. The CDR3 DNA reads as TGTGCCAGCAGTGATCGGGCAGGGGGCGTTACGAAACTGTTTTTT. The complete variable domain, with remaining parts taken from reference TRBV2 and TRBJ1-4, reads EPEVTQTPSHQVTQMGQEVILRCVPISNHLYFYWYRQILGQKVEFLVSFYNNEISEKSEIFDDQFSVERPDGSNFTLKIRSTKLEDSAMYFCASSDRAGGVTKLFFGSGTQLSVL.

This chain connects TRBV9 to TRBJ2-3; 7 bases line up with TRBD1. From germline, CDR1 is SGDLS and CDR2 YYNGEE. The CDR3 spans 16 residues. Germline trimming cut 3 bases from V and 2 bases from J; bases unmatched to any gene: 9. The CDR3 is CASSGRDSDYTDTQYF. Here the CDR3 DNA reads TGTGCCAGCAGCGGCCGGGACAGCGACTACACAGATACGCAGTATTTT.

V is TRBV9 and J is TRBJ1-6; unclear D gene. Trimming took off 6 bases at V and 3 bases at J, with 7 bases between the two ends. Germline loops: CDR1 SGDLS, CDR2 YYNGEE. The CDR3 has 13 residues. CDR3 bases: TGTGCCAGCAACAACGGCTATAATTCACCCCTCCACTTT. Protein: CASNNGYNSPLHF.

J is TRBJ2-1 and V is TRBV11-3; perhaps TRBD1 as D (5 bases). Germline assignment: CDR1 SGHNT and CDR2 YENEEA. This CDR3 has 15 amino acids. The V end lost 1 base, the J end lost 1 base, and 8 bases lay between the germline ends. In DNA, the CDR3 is TGTGCCAGCAGCTTAGGGGGCGCTTCCTACAATGAGCAGTTCTTC. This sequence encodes CASSLGGASYNEQFF.